The 8 T cell receptor beta chains presented below share a single source sample, sequenced in a study of blood T cell repertoires in COVID-19. Only in-frame clones appear in the TCRdb table, and some are missing; sequencing was by immunoSEQ multiplex PCR. The data hold hundreds of thousands of clones, with around 89% observed a single time. Sequencing input: peripheral blood. The source is a woman in her forties or fifties with active or convalescent COVID-19.

CDR3 bases: TGTGCCTGGAGTATTGGGACTGTCAGGCGGACCTTC. Residues: CAWSIGTVRRTF. This chain joins TRBV30 and TRBJ1-2; D possibly corresponds to TRBD1 (5 bases). In germline, CDR1 is GTSNPN, CDR2 SVGIG (reference sequence). V was cut by 2 bases and J by 14 bases, with 18 bases left in between. This CDR3 has 12 residues.

The genes are TRBV11-2 and TRBJ2-2; weak D call: TRBD1 (5 bases). The length of the CDR3 is 12 residues. Germline V lookup: CDR1 SGHAT, CDR2 FQNNGV. The V end lost 9 bases, the J end lost 4 bases, and 9 bases lay between the germline ends. For the CDR3, the DNA is TGTGCCAGTAGGGGTACCACCGGGGAGCTGTTTTTT. Protein sequence: CASRGTTGELFF.

The rearrangement uses TRBV5-5 and TRBJ2-2; tentative D call: TRBD2 (7 bases). The CDR3 consists of 15 residues. Germline assignment: CDR1 SGHKS and CDR2 YYEKEE (reference sequence). The ends were cut back, 5 bases at V and 4 bases at J, with 15 bases in the middle. In DNA form, the CDR3 reads TGTGCCAGCAGTTTCGGGGGGCGTGGCACCGGGGAGCTGTTTTTT. This encodes CASSFGGRGTGELFF.

The CDR3 DNA sequence: TGTGCCATCAAGCTTCGTGAGGTGAACACTGAAGCTTTCTTT. It translates to CAIKLREVNTEAFF. The chain uses TRBV10-3 and TRBJ1-1; D remains unclear. CDR1 ENHRY and CDR2 SYGVKD come from the germline V gene. The CDR3 covers 14 residues. V dropped 7 bases and J dropped 0 bases, with 12 bases sitting between them.

The V call is TRBV10-3, the J call TRBJ2-3; the D gene is possibly TRBD2 (6 bases). Germline lookup yields CDR1 ENHRY and CDR2 SYGVKD. V dropped 10 bases and J dropped 5 bases, with 19 bases sitting between them. This CDR3 has 14 residues. The CDR3 sequence is CATGFGGGGDTQYF. The CDR3 bases are TGTGCCACCGGGTTCGGGGGAGGAGGAGATACGCAGTATTTT.

This chain uses TRBV5-4 with TRBJ1-1, with TRBD1 identical over 8 bases. The CDR3 is made up of 14 amino acids. Per germline, CDR1 SGHNT and CDR2 YYREEE (reference sequence). Unmatched junction bases numbered 6, after V lost 6 bases and J lost 2 bases. The CDR3 protein is CASTPDRVNTEAFF. CDR3 nucleotides: TGTGCCAGCACCCCGGACAGGGTTAACACTGAAGCTTTCTTT. Full variable domain (remainder filled in from reference TRBV5-4 and TRBJ1-1): ETGVTQSPTHLIKTRGQQVTLRCSSQSGHNTVSWYQQALGQGPQFIFQYYREEENGRGNFPPRFSGLQFPNYSSELNVNALELDDSALYLCASTPDRVNTEAFFGQGTRLTVV.

J is TRBJ1-2 and V is TRBV30, with 8 bases fitting TRBD1. Germline CDR1 is GTSNPN and CDR2 is SVGIG (reference sequence). The CDR3 runs 14 residues. J gave up 8 bases and V 4 bases, and 12 bases lay outside the gene matches. The CDR3 nucleotides read TGTGCCTGGACCATAGACAGGGGAGTTTTCGGCTACACCTTC. It translates to CAWTIDRGVFGYTF.

About this clone: This specimen includes other DNA sequences encoding the same CDR3. This chain joins TRBV12-3 or TRBV12-4 and TRBJ2-7, with a tentative D call TRBD2 (6 bases). The CDR3 totals 13 residues. Deletions cut 1 base from V and 6 bases from J, with 10 bases between. The CDR3 coding sequence is TGTGCCAGCAGTTTAGGGTCCGGGAGCGAGCAGTACTTC. It yields the protein CASSLGSGSEQYF.